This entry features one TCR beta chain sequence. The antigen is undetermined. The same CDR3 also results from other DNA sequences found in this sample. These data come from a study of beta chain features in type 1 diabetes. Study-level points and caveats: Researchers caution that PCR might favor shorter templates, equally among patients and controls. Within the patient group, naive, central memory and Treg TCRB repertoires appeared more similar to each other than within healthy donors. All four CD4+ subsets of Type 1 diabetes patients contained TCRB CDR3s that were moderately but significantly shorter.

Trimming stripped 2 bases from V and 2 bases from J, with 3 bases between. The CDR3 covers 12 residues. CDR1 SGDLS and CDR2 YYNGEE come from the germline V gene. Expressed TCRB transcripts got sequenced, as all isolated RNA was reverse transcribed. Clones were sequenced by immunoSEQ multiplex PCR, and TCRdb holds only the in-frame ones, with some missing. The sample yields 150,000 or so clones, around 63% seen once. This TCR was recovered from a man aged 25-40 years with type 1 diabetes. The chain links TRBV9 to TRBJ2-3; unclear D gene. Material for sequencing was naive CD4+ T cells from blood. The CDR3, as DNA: TGTGCCAGCAGCGTCAACACAGATACGCAGTATTTT. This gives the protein CASSVNTDTQYF. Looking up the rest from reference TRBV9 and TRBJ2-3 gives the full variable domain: DSGVTQTPKHLITATGQRVTLRCSPRSGDLSVYWYQQSLDQGLQFLIQYYNGEERAKGNILERFSAQQFPDLHSELNLSSLELGDSALYFCASSVNTDTQYFGPGTRLTVL.